These T cell receptor beta chains were read from a single sample in a study of cytomegalovirus exposure and HLA in healthy donors. This table comes from immunoSEQ multiplex PCR, and its TCRdb copy is limited to in-frame clones, with some not included. Here the sample spans about 77,000 clones, over 60% being singletons. Sequenced sample: PBMCs. These receptors all come from a man aged 40-49 years in good health and CMV-seronegative. Both conserved end residues are part of each CDR3. D genes are given only for firm matches. For some rows the clone size is stated as once, few or many, or as a class when expanded; others skip it.

V,D,size,J,DNA,CDR3
TRBV5-8,NA,NA,TRBJ1-2,TGTGCCAGCAGCGCCGAGCAAGGCCGGGCCTCCCGGGGTGGCTACACCTTC,CASSAEQGRASRGGYTF
TRBV19,TRBD1,NA,TRBJ1-2,TGTGCCAGTAGTGCCGGGACAGTTGTTTATGGCTACACCTTC,CASSAGTVVYGYTF
TRBV9,NA,NA,TRBJ2-1,TGTGCCAGCAGCGCACTGGGCGGAGGGAGCTCCTACAATGAGCAGTTCTTC,CASSALGGGSSYNEQFF
TRBV4-1,TRBD1,NA,TRBJ1-4,TGCGCCAGCAGCCAAGGACAGGGGAGTGAAAAACTGTTTTTT,CASSQGQGSEKLFF
TRBV10-3,NA,NA,TRBJ2-5,TGTGCCATCAGCTCCGGGACTGAGAAAGAGACCCAGTACTTC,CAISSGTEKETQYF
TRBV18,NA,NA,TRBJ2-7,TGTGCCAGCTCACCGGAGTCCTACGAGCAGTACTTC,CASSPESYEQYF
TRBV5-5,TRBD1,NA,TRBJ1-3,TGTGCCAGCAGCCCGTTCGACCCTATCCAGGGGGCTGGAAACACCATATATTTT,CASSPFDPIQGAGNTIYF
TRBV19,TRBD1,NA,TRBJ2-2,TGTGCCAGTAGTAGACAGGGTAACACCGGGGAGCTGTTTTTT,CASSRQGNTGELFF
TRBV28,TRBD1,NA,TRBJ1-5,TGTGCCAGCAGTTTCGGACAGGGGCGTCAGCCCCAGCATTTT,CASSFGQGRQPQHF
TRBV5-1,TRBD2,once,TRBJ2-7,TGCGCCAGCAGCCTTAGCGGGTTGTACGAGCAGTACTTC,CASSLSGLYEQYF
TRBV5-1,TRBD1,NA,TRBJ1-3,TGCGCCAGCAGCATGGGACAGGGACCTGGAAACACCATATATTTT,CASSMGQGPGNTIYF
TRBV7-8,TRBD1,NA,TRBJ2-7,TGTGCCAGCAGCCTTGGACAGGGGCCCTCCTACGAGCAGTACTTC,CASSLGQGPSYEQYF
TRBV7-2,NA,NA,TRBJ1-5,TGTGCCAGCAGCCCCTCAGGGTTATTTCAGCCCCAGCATTTT,CASSPSGLFQPQHF
TRBV7-2,TRBD1,once,TRBJ2-2,TGTGCCAGCAGCCCGGCAGGGGGAACCGGGGAGCTGTTTTTT,CASSPAGGTGELFF
TRBV20-1,NA,NA,TRBJ2-1,TGCAGTGCAACCCAGGACAATGAGCAGTTCTTC,CSATQDNEQFF
TRBV7-9,TRBD2,NA,TRBJ2-3,TGTGCCAGCAGCTTACGACTAGCGAACACAGATACGCAGTATTTT,CASSLRLANTDTQYF
TRBV5-6,TRBD1,NA,TRBJ1-2,TGTGCCAGCAGCCTGACAGGGGGTGGCTACACCTTC,CASSLTGGGYTF